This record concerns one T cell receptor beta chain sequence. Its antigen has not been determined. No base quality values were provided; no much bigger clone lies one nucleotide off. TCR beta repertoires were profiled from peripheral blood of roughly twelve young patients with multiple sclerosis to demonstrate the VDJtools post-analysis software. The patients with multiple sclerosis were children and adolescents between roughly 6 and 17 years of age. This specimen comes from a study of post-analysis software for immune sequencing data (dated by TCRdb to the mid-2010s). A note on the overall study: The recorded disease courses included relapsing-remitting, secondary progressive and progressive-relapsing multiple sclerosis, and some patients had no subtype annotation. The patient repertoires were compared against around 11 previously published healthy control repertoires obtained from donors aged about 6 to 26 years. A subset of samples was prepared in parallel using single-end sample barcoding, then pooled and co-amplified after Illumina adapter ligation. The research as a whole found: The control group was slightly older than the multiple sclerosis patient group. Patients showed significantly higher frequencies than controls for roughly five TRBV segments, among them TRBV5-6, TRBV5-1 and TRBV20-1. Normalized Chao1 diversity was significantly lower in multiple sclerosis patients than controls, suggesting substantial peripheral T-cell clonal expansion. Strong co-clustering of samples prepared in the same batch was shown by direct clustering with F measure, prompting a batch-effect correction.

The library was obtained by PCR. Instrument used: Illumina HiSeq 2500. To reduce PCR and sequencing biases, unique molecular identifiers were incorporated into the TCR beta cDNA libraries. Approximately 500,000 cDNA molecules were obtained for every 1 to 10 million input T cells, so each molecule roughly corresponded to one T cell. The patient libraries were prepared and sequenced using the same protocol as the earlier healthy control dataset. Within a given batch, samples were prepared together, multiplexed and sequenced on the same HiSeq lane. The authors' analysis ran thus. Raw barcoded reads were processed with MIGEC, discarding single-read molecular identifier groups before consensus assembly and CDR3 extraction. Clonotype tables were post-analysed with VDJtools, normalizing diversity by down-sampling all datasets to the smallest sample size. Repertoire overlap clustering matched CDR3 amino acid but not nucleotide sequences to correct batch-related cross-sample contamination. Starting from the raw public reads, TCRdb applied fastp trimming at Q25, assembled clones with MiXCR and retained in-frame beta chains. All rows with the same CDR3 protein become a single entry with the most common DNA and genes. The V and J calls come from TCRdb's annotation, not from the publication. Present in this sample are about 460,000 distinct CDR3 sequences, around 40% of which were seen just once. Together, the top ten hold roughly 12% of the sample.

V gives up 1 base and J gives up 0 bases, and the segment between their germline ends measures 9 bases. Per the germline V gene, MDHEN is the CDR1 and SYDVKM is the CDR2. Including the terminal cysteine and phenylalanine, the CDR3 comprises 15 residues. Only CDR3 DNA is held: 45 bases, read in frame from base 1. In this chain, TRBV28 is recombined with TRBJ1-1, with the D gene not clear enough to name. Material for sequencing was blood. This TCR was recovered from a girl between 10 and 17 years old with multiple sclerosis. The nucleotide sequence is TGTGCCAGCAGTTTATCCGGGGTGATGAACACTGAAGCTTTCTTT. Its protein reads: CASSLSGVMNTEAFF.